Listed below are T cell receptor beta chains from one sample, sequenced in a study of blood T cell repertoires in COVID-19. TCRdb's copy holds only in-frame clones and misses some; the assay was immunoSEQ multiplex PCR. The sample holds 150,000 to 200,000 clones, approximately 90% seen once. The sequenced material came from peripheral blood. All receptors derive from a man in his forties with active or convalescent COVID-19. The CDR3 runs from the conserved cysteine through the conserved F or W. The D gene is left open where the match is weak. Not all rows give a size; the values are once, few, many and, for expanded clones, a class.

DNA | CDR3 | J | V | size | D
TGCGCCAGCAGCTCGGGGGGGACGGCGAGGTACGAGCAGTACTTC | CASSSGGTARYEQYF | TRBJ2-7 | TRBV5-1 | once | TRBD2
TGTGCCAGCAGTGAAGACAGACGGTCCATATATTTT | CASSEDRRSIYF | TRBJ1-3 | TRBV2 | . | .
TGTGCCAGTAGTATAGATGCGACTAACTATGGCTACACCTTC | CASSIDATNYGYTF | TRBJ1-2 | TRBV19 | . | .
TGTGCCAGCAGCGCTGGACTGTACGAGCAGTACTTC | CASSAGLYEQYF | TRBJ2-7 | TRBV6-2/TRBV6-3 | . | .
TGCGCCAGCAGCCAAGAACTTCGGTTGGAGCAGTTCTTC | CASSQELRLEQFF | TRBJ2-1 | TRBV4-3 | . | .
TGTGCCAGCAGCTTAGGGGTCCCAAATTCACCCCTCCACTTT | CASSLGVPNSPLHF | TRBJ1-6 | TRBV5-6 | . | .
TGTGCCAGCAGCTTCGGGTCGGGAGGTCCAGATACGCAGTATTTT | CASSFGSGGPDTQYF | TRBJ2-3 | TRBV7-2 | . | TRBD2
TGTGCCAGTGGTGTGGGGAGAAGCGACTATGGCTACACCTTC | CASGVGRSDYGYTF | TRBJ1-2 | TRBV19 | . | .
TGTGCCAGCAGTTACAGGGGTGGAACTGAAGCTTTCTTT | CASSYRGGTEAFF | TRBJ1-1 | TRBV27 | . | TRBD1
TGTGCCAGCAGTTACCCGGTAACCGATACTAAAGAGACCCAGTACTTC | CASSYPVTDTKETQYF | TRBJ2-5 | TRBV6-2/TRBV6-3 | . | .
TGTGCCAGCAGTCTCAGGGGGCAGCATGGCTACACCTTC | CASSLRGQHGYTF | TRBJ1-2 | TRBV27 | . | TRBD1
TGTGCTAGCAGTGAATCTAGAGAATGGTATGGCTACACCTTC | CASSESREWYGYTF | TRBJ1-2 | TRBV2 | . | .
TGTGCCAGCAGCCAAGATCGGAAAGGAGGCACTGAAGCTTTCTTT | CASSQDRKGGTEAFF | TRBJ1-1 | TRBV14 | . | .
TGTGCCAGCAGTCGCCCGGGCAGGGGGCGTCTACCGTATAGCAATCAGCCCCAGCATTTT | CASSRPGRGRLPYSNQPQHF | TRBJ1-5 | TRBV6-6 | few | TRBD1
TGTGCCTGGAGGGGACGGGGTGGGAGGCACGGCACAGATACGCAGTATTTT | CAWRGRGGRHGTDTQYF | TRBJ2-3 | TRBV30 | . | .
TGCAGCCTATTCTCAGGAGGGACAGGGACCGTTGGCTACACCTTC | CSLFSGGTGTVGYTF | TRBJ1-2 | TRBV29-1 | few | TRBD1
TGTGCCAGCAGCCAAGGACATCAGGGAAGCTCCTACGAGCAGTACTTC | CASSQGHQGSSYEQYF | TRBJ2-7 | TRBV4-2 | . | .
TGCGCCAGCAGCTTTAAAGAGACCCAGTACTTC | CASSFKETQYF | TRBJ2-5 | TRBV5-1 | . | .
TGTGCCAGCAGCCTACAGGGGGAAGAAGCTTTCTTT | CASSLQGEEAFF | TRBJ1-1 | TRBV9 | . | TRBD1
TGTGCCAGCAGCCACTTGGGGGTAGCGGGAGGGGTTTACAATGAGCAGTTCTTC | CASSHLGVAGGVYNEQFF | TRBJ2-1 | TRBV7-6 | . | TRBD2
TGTGCCAGCAGTGTGTCGACCGGGGAGCTGTTTTTT | CASSVSTGELFF | TRBJ2-2 | TRBV2 | . | .
TGCGCCAGCGGCCAGGGTCTGTCCTACAATGAGCAGTTCTTC | CASGQGLSYNEQFF | TRBJ2-1 | TRBV5-1 | . | .
TGTGCCAGCAGTTTGTCCGGGACACTTTTTAATCAGCCCCAGCATTTT | CASSLSGTLFNQPQHF | TRBJ1-5 | TRBV27 | once | .
TGTGCCAGCAGCGTAGCAGCGGGGCGCCCCGTTGGTACGCAGTATTTT | CASSVAAGRPVGTQYF | TRBJ2-3 | TRBV9 | . | TRBD2
TGTGCCAGCAGCTTGTTCAGGGTCAACGAGCAGTACTTC | CASSLFRVNEQYF | TRBJ2-7 | TRBV5-5 | . | .
TGCGCCAGCAGCTTGGAAGAGATTCAGGGTCTCTCCTACGAGCAGTACTTC | CASSLEEIQGLSYEQYF | TRBJ2-7 | TRBV5-1 | . | .
TGTGCCAGTAGTATTTCAGGGGACGATAGCAATCAGCCCCAGCATTTT | CASSISGDDSNQPQHF | TRBJ1-5 | TRBV19 | . | .
TGCGCCAGCAGCTTTGGGACTAGCGGGAGTTATGAGCAGTTCTTC | CASSFGTSGSYEQFF | TRBJ2-1 | TRBV5-1 | . | TRBD2
TGTGCCAGCAGAGCAGGGGGCGGTCAGCCCCAGCATTTT | CASRAGGGQPQHF | TRBJ1-5 | TRBV6-5 | . | TRBD1
TGTGCCAGCAGCTTAGCGACGGGACAGGTTAATCAGCCCCAGCATTTT | CASSLATGQVNQPQHF | TRBJ1-5 | TRBV7-2 | . | TRBD1
TGTGCCAGCACAACCTTGCGGGGTGTTGGTCAGCCCCAGCATTTT | CASTTLRGVGQPQHF | TRBJ1-5 | TRBV28 | . | .
TGCGCCAGCAGCCCATCCGCGGGGGATACCTACGAGCAGTACTTC | CASSPSAGDTYEQYF | TRBJ2-7 | TRBV5-1 | . | TRBD2
TGTGCCAGCAGCAAATATAATTCACCCCTCCACTTT | CASSKYNSPLHF | TRBJ1-6 | TRBV27 | . | .
TGTGCCAGCAGTTTATATTCCCCCAGGGTAGCCTACGAGCAGTACTTC | CASSLYSPRVAYEQYF | TRBJ2-7 | TRBV28 | . | .
TGTGCCAGCAGCCCTAGGGGCCATGAGCAGTTCTTC | CASSPRGHEQFF | TRBJ2-1 | TRBV7-9 | . | .
TGTGCCATTTTGGACAGGGGACTCAATGAGCAGTTCTTC | CAILDRGLNEQFF | TRBJ2-1 | TRBV28 | . | TRBD1
TGTGCCAGCAGTTACACAGCGGGGGGGCCTAGCACAGATACGCAGTATTTT | CASSYTAGGPSTDTQYF | TRBJ2-3 | TRBV6-2/TRBV6-3 | . | TRBD2
TGTGCCTGCAACGACAGGTCCGTGCCGAATGAAAAACTGTTTTTT | CACNDRSVPNEKLFF | TRBJ1-4 | TRBV30 | . | .
TGCGCCAGCAGCTTGGAGGGACTGAACAATCAGCCCCAGCATTTT | CASSLEGLNNQPQHF | TRBJ1-5 | TRBV5-1 | . | .
TGTGCCAGCAGTGGACCCCGGGACAGGGGGCCCGACAATGAAAAACTGTTTTTT | CASSGPRDRGPDNEKLFF | TRBJ1-4 | TRBV2 | . | TRBD1
TGTGCCAGCAGTTCCCGACAGGGGGGAGGGAACACTGAAGCTTTCTTT | CASSSRQGGGNTEAFF | TRBJ1-1 | TRBV6-5 | few | TRBD1
TGTGCCAGCAGCCTAGGACTAGCGGGGGAGCAGTTCTTC | CASSLGLAGEQFF | TRBJ2-1 | TRBV7-9 | . | TRBD2
TGTGCCATCAGAGCGGGAGTGGCGAGCGAGCAGTACTTC | CAIRAGVASEQYF | TRBJ2-7 | TRBV10-3 | . | TRBD2
TGTGCCAGCAGTTTCAGTCGGAGCTCAGTTAGGTACGAGCAGTACTTC | CASSFSRSSVRYEQYF | TRBJ2-7 | TRBV28 | . | .
TGTGCCAGCAGCCTGGCCAACAGGGGGCGGGAGACCCAGTACTTC | CASSLANRGRETQYF | TRBJ2-5 | TRBV5-4 | . | TRBD1
TGTGCCAGCAGTGCCCGGGTCGTTCGGTTGAACATTCAGTACTTC | CASSARVVRLNIQYF | TRBJ2-4 | TRBV2 | few | .
TGTGCCACCAGTGACCCGACAGAAGAAAATGAAAAACTGTTTTTT | CATSDPTEENEKLFF | TRBJ1-4 | TRBV24-1 | few | .
TGTGCCAGCAGCCTTGGTTTCCAGCGGCCAGAGACCCAGTACTTC | CASSLGFQRPETQYF | TRBJ2-5 | TRBV5-8 | . | .
TGTGCCAGCAGCTTAGTAGTCGGTAGCTATGGCTACACCTTC | CASSLVVGSYGYTF | TRBJ1-2 | TRBV11-2 | few | .